This T cell receptor (beta chain) was sequenced in a study of regulatory T cells in long-lasting Graves disease. Assembly of TCR beta libraries relied on iRepertoire HTBI primers together with Arm-PCR of CDR3 regions. TCRdb re-derived calls from the multiplex PCR reads in MiXCR, one entry per CDR3 protein. The repertoire consists of about 530,000 distinct CDR3 sequences, with about 16% occurring once and the leading ten covering more than 20%. Time point of the sample: newly diagnosed GD, antithyroid drugs for less than 3 months. PBMCs provided the RNA from which the TCR library was made. Germline CDR1 MNHNY, CDR2 SVGAGI (reference sequence). V was cut by 0 bases and J by 9 bases, with 15 bases left in between. The CDR3 is 16 residues long. The data were also submitted as part of a second study, on T cells in Graves' hyperthyroidism and ophthalmopathy.

The clonotype was recovered from a woman aged 35-65 years with Graves disease. Sequenced material: peripheral blood mononuclear cells (PBMCs), taken at new diagnosis, from a patient treated with antithyroid drugs. This sequence joins TRBV6-6 and TRBJ1-6; no clear D. The CDR3 region is CASSYSTMENGSPLHF. CDR3 in DNA: TGTGCCAGCAGTTACTCGACGATGGAGAACGGTTCACCCCTCCACTTT.